The present T cell receptor (beta chain) was sequenced within a study of shared clonotypes between healthy human individuals. Study summary: Each donor contributed plates that comprised three CD4 naive, three CD4 memory, two CD8 naive and one CD8 memory.

This CDR3 has 15 amino acids. CDR1 and CDR2 (germline): GTSNPN, SVGIG (reference sequence). Trimming removed 0 bases from V and 2 bases from J, with 14 bases in between. The repertoire was sequenced with immunoSEQ multiplex PCR; TCRdb's copy has only in-frame clones and lacks some. The top ten clones hold roughly 0.45% of a sample with around 1.5 million clones, approximately 98% of them seen once. The chain links TRBV30 to TRBJ2-7, with D possibly TRBD1 on 7 matching bases. Material: naive CD4+ T cells sorted from blood. Indicated subset: CD45RA+ positively selected. The TCR originated in a man between 25 and 39 years old in good health. The CDR3 sequence: CAWSVRGDRTYEQYF. The CDR3 DNA sequence: TGTGCCTGGAGTGTACGCGGGGACAGAACCTACGAGCAGTACTTC.